This T cell receptor beta chain was identified in a study of tissue T cells after allogeneic stem cell transplantation. The CDR3 contains 12 residues. The V end was cut by 6 bases, the J end by 1 base, with 6 bases between. The germline V gene encodes CDR1 SGHND and CDR2 FRSKSL. Indicated time point: mouse harvest day 14 after allogeneic transplant. Each mouse received 10^7 T-cell-depleted marrow cells plus 10^6 splenic CD5+ T cells by tail vein. On this clone: Gene names denote mouse genes. The read ends 1 residue shy of where the CDR3 ends; the end is completed using the germline J gene.

Only in-frame clones appear in the TCRdb table, and some are missing; sequencing was by immunoSEQ multiplex PCR. The data show a few thousand clones, 45% to 50% seen once. This receptor was identified in a female BALB/c mouse given C57BL/6 T cells with graft-versus-host disease after an allogeneic hematopoietic cell transplant. The chain links TRBV15 to TRBJ1-1; no definite D call. Sequenced input: gut tissue. This chain's CDR3 is CASSAGNTEVFF. The CDR3 DNA, read in part, is TGTGCCAGCAGCGCAGGGAACACAGAAGTCTTC.